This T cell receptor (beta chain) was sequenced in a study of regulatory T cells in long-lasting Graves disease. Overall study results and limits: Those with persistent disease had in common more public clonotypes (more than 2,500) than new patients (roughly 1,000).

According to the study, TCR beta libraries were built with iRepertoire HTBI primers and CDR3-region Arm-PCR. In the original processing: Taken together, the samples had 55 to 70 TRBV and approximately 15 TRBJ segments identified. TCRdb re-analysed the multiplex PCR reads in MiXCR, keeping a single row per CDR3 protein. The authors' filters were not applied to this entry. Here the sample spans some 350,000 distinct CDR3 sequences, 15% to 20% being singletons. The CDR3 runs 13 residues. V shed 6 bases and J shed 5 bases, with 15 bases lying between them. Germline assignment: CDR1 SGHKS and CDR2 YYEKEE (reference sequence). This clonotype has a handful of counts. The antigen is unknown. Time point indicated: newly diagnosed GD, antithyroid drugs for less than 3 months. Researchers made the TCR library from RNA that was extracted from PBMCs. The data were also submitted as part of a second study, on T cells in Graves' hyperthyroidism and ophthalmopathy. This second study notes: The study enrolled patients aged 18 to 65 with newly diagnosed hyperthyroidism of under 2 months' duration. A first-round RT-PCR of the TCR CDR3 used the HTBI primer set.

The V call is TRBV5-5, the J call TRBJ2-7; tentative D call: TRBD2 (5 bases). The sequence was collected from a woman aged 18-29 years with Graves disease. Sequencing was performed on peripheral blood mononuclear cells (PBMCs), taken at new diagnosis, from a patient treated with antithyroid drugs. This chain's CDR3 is CASNSGGGDEQYF. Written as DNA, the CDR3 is TGTGCCAGCAACTCGGGCGGAGGTGACGAGCAGTACTTC.